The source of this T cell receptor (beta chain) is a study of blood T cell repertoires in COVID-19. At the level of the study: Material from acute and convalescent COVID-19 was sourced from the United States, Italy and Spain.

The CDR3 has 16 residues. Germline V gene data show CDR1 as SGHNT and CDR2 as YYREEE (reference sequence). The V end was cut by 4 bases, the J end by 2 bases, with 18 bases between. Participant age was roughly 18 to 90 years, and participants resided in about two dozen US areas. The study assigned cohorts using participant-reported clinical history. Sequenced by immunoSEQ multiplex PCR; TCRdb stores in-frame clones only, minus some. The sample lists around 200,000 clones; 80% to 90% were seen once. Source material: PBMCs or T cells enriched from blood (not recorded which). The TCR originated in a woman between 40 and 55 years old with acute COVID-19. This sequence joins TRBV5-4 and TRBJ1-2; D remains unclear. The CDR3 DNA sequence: TGTGCCAGCAGCAGTATAACAGTGAGCTCCAACTATGGCTACACCTTC. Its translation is CASSSITVSSNYGYTF.